This T cell receptor beta chain was captured by sequencing in a study of T cell changes during pregnancy in multiple sclerosis. V lost 0 bases, J lost 9 bases, and 11 bases lay in between. Germline loops: CDR1 LNHNV, CDR2 YYDKDF (reference sequence). The CDR3 consists of 13 residues. Libraries were prepared by immunoSEQ multiplex PCR; TCRdb keeps only in-frame clonotypes and omits some of them. The table has tens of thousands of clones, 93% seen once. Sequenced material: peripheral blood, taken in the second trimester of pregnancy. This TCR derives from a female donor with multiple sclerosis, enrolled in a pregnancy study. The genes are TRBV15 and TRBJ1-2; D gene ambiguous. CDR3 protein: CATSRDEVMSYTF. DNA of the CDR3: TGTGCCACCAGCAGAGATGAGGTGATGAGCTACACCTTC. Full variable domain (outside the CDR3, taken from reference TRBV15 and TRBJ1-2): DAMVIQNPRYQVTQFGKPVTLSCSQTLNHNVMYWYQQKSSQAPKLLFHYYDKDFNNEADTPDNFQSRRPNTSFCFLDIRSPGLGDTAMYLCATSRDEVMSYTFGSGTRLTVV.